The 5 T cell receptor beta chains reported below all come from one sample, sequenced in a study of shared clonotypes between healthy human individuals. Clones were read by immunoSEQ multiplex PCR, and TCRdb kept only the in-frame ones, dropping some. The table records about 2 million clones, over 85% of them present only once. The specimen was naive CD4+ T cells sorted from blood. Subset in this sample: CD45RA+ positively selected. The receptors stem from a man younger than 35 in good health.

This rearrangement joins TRBV4-3 to TRBJ1-1, with D possibly TRBD1 on 5 matching bases. V gave up 3 bases and J gave up 4 bases, with 12 bases separating them. The CDR3 contains 14 residues. Germline values: CDR1 LGHNA, CDR2 YSLEER. DNA of the CDR3: TGCGCCAGCAGCCAGAGGGAGGGGAGCACTGAAGCTTTCTTT. Translating it yields CASSQREGSTEAFF.

The chain employs TRBV30 and TRBJ2-1; 11 bases agree with TRBD2. CDR1 is GTSNPN and CDR2 is SVGIG in the germline V gene (reference sequence). Trimming cost V 3 bases and J 3 bases; bases outside gene matches: 4. CDR3 length: 15 residues. The CDR3 sequence: CAWSRLAGNYNEQFF. CDR3 nucleotides: TGTGCCTGGAGCCGACTAGCGGGAAACTACAATGAGCAGTTCTTC.

V and J are TRBV7-3 and TRBJ1-2, with a possible D match to TRBD1 (5 bases). The germline CDR1 and CDR2 sequences are SGHTA and FQGTGA. There are 13 residues in the CDR3. With 4 bases removed from V and 7 bases from J, the gap between germline ends came to 13 bases. CDR3 in DNA: TGTGCCAGCAGCTCGGGACCCGCGGGTGGCTACACCTTC. Translating gives CASSSGPAGGYTF.

CDR3 region: CASSGDRGENQPQHF. The CDR3 DNA follows: TGTGCCAGCAGTGGTGACAGGGGGGAAAATCAGCCCCAGCATTTT. The J gene is TRBJ1-5, the V gene TRBV6-1; 9 bases are a match to TRBD1. Per the germline V gene, CDR1 is MNHNS and CDR2 is SASEGT. J was trimmed by 4 bases and V by 4 bases; bases with no gene match: 5. The CDR3 is 15 amino acids.

This chain uses TRBV6-1 with TRBJ1-4; no clear D gene. CDR3 length: 16 amino acids. V was trimmed by 3 bases and J by 3 bases, leaving 14 bases between them. CDR1 and CDR2 from the germline V gene are MNHNS and SASEGT. CDR3 sequence: CASSDGRTAANEKLFF. CDR3 nucleotide sequence: TGTGCCAGCAGTGATGGTCGGACCGCGGCTAATGAAAAACTGTTTTTT.